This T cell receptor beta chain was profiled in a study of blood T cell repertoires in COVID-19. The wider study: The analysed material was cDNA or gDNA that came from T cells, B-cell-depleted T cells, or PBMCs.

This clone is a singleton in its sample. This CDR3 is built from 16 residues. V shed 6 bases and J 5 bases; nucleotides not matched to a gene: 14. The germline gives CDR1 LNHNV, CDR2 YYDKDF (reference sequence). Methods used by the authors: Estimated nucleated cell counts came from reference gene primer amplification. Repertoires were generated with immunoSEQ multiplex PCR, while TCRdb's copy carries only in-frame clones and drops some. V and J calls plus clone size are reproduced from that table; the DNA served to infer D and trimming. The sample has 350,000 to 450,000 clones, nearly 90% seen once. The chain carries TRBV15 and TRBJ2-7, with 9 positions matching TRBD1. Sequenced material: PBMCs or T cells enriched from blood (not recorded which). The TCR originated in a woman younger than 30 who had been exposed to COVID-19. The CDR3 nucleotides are TGTGCCACCAGTTCTCCTTCCGGGACAGGGTTCGACGAGCAGTACTTC. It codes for CATSSPSGTGFDEQYF.